These 22 T cell receptor beta chains originate from one sample sequenced in a study of T cell repertoires in cytomegalovirus infection. These receptors have no identified antigens. TCRdb reprocessed the reads via MiXCR and lists one record per CDR3 protein. Here the sample spans around 500,000 distinct CDR3 sequences, about two fifths being singletons. The material sequenced was cultured PBMCs, taken from culture after CMV antigen stimulation. Source of these receptors: a human donor in good health (CMV status not recorded). Some clones in this sample may be carry-over from other donors' samples.

The CDR3 reads CSARSVSNEQFF. The CDR3 DNA sequence: TGCAGTGCTAGGTCTGTAAGCAATGAGCAGTTCTTC. The chain couples TRBV20-1 to TRBJ2-1, with D hard to call. In germline, CDR1 is DFQATT, CDR2 SNEGSKA (reference sequence). The CDR3 is 12 amino acids. Trimming left V 3 bases short and J 6 bases short, with 9 bases between.

This chain links TRBV6-6 with TRBJ2-7; D call uncertain. CDR3 length: 12 residues. V was shortened by 8 bases and J by 5 bases, with 13 bases between the two germline ends. Germline-derived CDR1 and CDR2 are MNHNY and SVGAGI (reference sequence). CDR3 region: CASGNNFHEQYF. The CDR3 coding sequence is TGTGCCAGCGGAAACAATTTCCACGAGCAGTACTTC.

The chain links TRBV7-2 to TRBJ2-1; D possibly corresponds to TRBD1 (7 bases). The V end lost 5 bases, the J end lost 4 bases, and 18 bases lay between the germline ends. Germline-derived CDR1 and CDR2 are SGHTA and FQGNSA. The CDR3 covers 16 residues. CDR3 in amino acids: CASSAGRTGIYNEQFF. The CDR3 bases are TGTGCCAGCAGCGCTGGGAGGACAGGCATTTACAATGAGCAGTTCTTC. Based on the CDR3 plus reference TRBV7-2 and TRBJ2-1, the full variable domain is GAGVSQSPSNKVTEKGKDVELRCDPISGHTALYWYRQSLGQGLEFLIYFQGNSAPDKSGLPSDRFSAERTGGSVSTLTIQRTQQEDSAVYLCASSAGRTGIYNEQFFGPGTRLTVL.

This sequence joins TRBV7-6 and TRBJ2-3, with 7 bases lining up with TRBD2. Looked up from germline, CDR1 is SGHVS and CDR2 is FNYEAQ. The CDR3 covers 15 residues. Germline trimming cut 6 bases from V and 7 bases from J; bases unmatched to any gene: 13. In nucleotides, the CDR3 is TGTGCCAGCAGGGGGAGGGCAGCCCTGATGAATACGCAGTATTTT. Encoded protein: CASRGRAALMNTQYF. The variable domain in full, with the rest retrieved from reference TRBV7-6 and TRBJ2-3, is GAGVSQSPRYKVTKRGQDVALRCDPISGHVSLYWYRQALGQGPEFLTYFNYEAQQDKSGLPNDRFSAERPEGSISTLTIQRTEQRDSAMYRCASRGRAALMNTQYFGPGTRLTVL.

CDR3 nucleotides: TGTGCCAGCAGTGAGCGGGTGAACTATGGCTACACCTTC. Amino acid sequence: CASSERVNYGYTF. The chain employs TRBV2 and TRBJ1-2; D remains ambiguous. The V end lost 3 bases, the J end lost 2 bases, and 7 bases lay between the germline ends. Germline CDR1 and CDR2: SNHLY and FYNNEI. The CDR3 length is 13 residues. Full variable domain (remainder filled in from reference TRBV2 and TRBJ1-2): EPEVTQTPSHQVTQMGQEVILRCVPISNHLYFYWYRQILGQKVEFLVSFYNNEISEKSEIFDDQFSVERPDGSNFTLKIRSTKLEDSAMYFCASSERVNYGYTFGSGTRLTVV.

The J gene is TRBJ2-7, the V gene TRBV7-4; the D gene is possibly TRBD1 (6 bases). CDR3 length: 16 residues. V lost 5 bases and J lost 3, with 20 bases in between. The germline CDR1 and CDR2 sequences are SGHVT and SQSDAQ. CDR3 sequence reads: CASSQSQRGQLYEQYF. The CDR3 DNA reads TGTGCCAGCAGCCAAAGCCAGCGTGGACAGCTCTACGAGCAGTACTTC.

DNA of the CDR3: TGCGCCAGCAGCCAACTTACTACACCCAGCTCCTACAATGAGCAGTTCTTC. Its translation: CASSQLTTPSSYNEQFF. The chain carries TRBV4-3 and TRBJ2-1; D call uncertain. CDR3 length: 17 amino acids. Germline V CDR1 and CDR2: LGHNA, YSLEER. The V end was cut by 2 bases, the J end by 0 bases, with 14 bases between.

This clonotype was seen only a few times. This chain connects TRBV27 to TRBJ1-1, with 11 bases aligning to TRBD1. Germline-derived CDR1 and CDR2 are MNHEY and SMNVEV (reference sequence). Unmatched junction bases numbered 4, after V lost 0 bases and J lost 4 bases. The CDR3 consists of 16 residues. CDR3: CASSLSGTGGSTEAFF. DNA for the CDR3: TGTGCCAGCAGTTTATCGGGGACAGGGGGGAGCACTGAAGCTTTCTTT.

V usage is TRBV6-1 and J usage is TRBJ2-5, with 10 nucleotides matching TRBD1. This CDR3 has 15 amino acids. Germline assignment: CDR1 MNHNS and CDR2 SASEGT. The V and J ends lost 1 base and 5 bases, in that order; junction bases with no gene match: 4. The CDR3 loop reads CASSEVGDRGETQYF. Here the CDR3 DNA reads TGTGCCAGCAGTGAAGTGGGGGACAGGGGTGAGACCCAGTACTTC.

This chain connects TRBV7-9 to TRBJ1-4; tentatively, D is TRBD1 (6 bases). The V gene's germline CDR1 is SEHNR and CDR2 FQNEAQ (reference sequence). Trimming pared 5 bases from V and 8 bases from J, leaving 21 bases between. This CDR3 spans 16 amino acids. CDR3 sequence: CASSTNRAGIEEKLFF. CDR3 DNA sequence: TGTGCCAGCAGCACAAACAGGGCGGGGATAGAGGAAAAACTGTTTTTT.

This clonotype has more than one count but fewer than ten. The rearrangement joins TRBV7-6 to TRBJ1-2, with D unresolved. Germline CDR1 SGHVS, CDR2 FNYEAQ. Trimming shortened V by 10 bases and J by 0 bases, and 18 bases separated the two germline ends. CDR3 length: 15 amino acids. The DNA of the CDR3 is TGTGCCACCCAAAATGGGGAATTGGCTAACTATGGCTACACCTTC. It translates to CATQNGELANYGYTF.

J is TRBJ2-3 and V is TRBV7-6; D gene unclear. Trimming removed 2 bases from V and 0 bases from J, with 9 bases in between. Germline CDR1 SGHVS, CDR2 FNYEAQ. CDR3 size: 15 residues. CDR3 residues: CASSLRHLSTDTQYF. The CDR3, as DNA: TGTGCCAGCAGCTTAAGGCACCTGAGCACAGATACGCAGTATTTT.

The gene calls are TRBV12-3 or TRBV12-4 and TRBJ2-3; the D gene is possibly TRBD2 (6 bases). Trimming removed 6 bases from V and 1 base from J, with 29 bases in between. The CDR3 has 20 amino acids. CDR3 protein: CASRGSPGSTWERGTDTQYF. Written as DNA, the CDR3 is TGTGCCAGCAGGGGGAGTCCTGGGTCTACTTGGGAGCGGGGCACAGATACGCAGTATTTT.

The chain has TRBV7-6 and TRBJ2-3; D may be TRBD2 (5 bases). Germline V gene data show CDR1 as SGHVS and CDR2 as FNYEAQ. V lost 8 bases and J 6 bases, leaving 15 bases between the germline ends. This CDR3 region has 13 residues. The DNA for the CDR3 is TGTGCCAGCGGCGGGTGGGAGCTTGATACGCAGTATTTT. Translated, it gives CASGGWELDTQYF.

This clonotype occurred once. The rearrangement links TRBV10-3 to TRBJ2-2; 10 positions match TRBD2. The CDR3 covers 14 residues. Germline CDR1 ENHRY, CDR2 SYGVKD. V was clipped by 6 bases and J by 7 bases; unmatched bases: 5. The CDR3 loop reads CAISLLAGDGELFF. CDR3 sequence (DNA): TGTGCCATCAGCCTGCTAGCGGGAGACGGGGAGCTGTTTTTT.

This clonotype was counted ten times or more. The V and J genes are TRBV7-2 and TRBJ2-5, with TRBD1 matching 7 bases. Germline-derived CDR1 and CDR2 are SGHTA and FQGNSA. V was clipped by 1 base and J by 4 bases; unmatched bases: 9. The CDR3 is made up of 16 amino acids. CDR3 bases: TGTGCCAGCAGCTTAGAGGGTAGAGGGGGCACAGAGACCCAGTACTTC. Residues: CASSLEGRGGTETQYF.

The chain joins TRBV7-2 to TRBJ1-2; D unresolved. V was pared by 6 bases and J by 3 bases, with 5 bases between. The CDR3 is made up of 11 amino acids. Germline V gives CDR1 SGHTA, CDR2 FQGNSA. The chain's CDR3 is CASSIYYGYTF. CDR3 coding DNA: TGTGCCAGCAGTATATACTATGGCTACACCTTC.

The chain combines TRBV7-2 with TRBJ2-3; D is possibly TRBD1 or TRBD2 (7 bases each). From germline, CDR1 is SGHTA and CDR2 FQGNSA. This CDR3 is built from 15 residues. The germline V and J ends were trimmed by 3 bases and 10 bases, with 20 bases remaining between them. CDR3 in amino acids: CASSFRGGSVGAQYF. The CDR3 DNA sequence: TGTGCCAGCAGCTTCAGGGGGGGCTCAGTCGGGGCGCAGTATTTT.

The rearrangement uses TRBV5-4 and TRBJ1-2; D is ambiguous. The germline CDR1 and CDR2 sequences are SGHNT and YYREEE (reference sequence). The CDR3 has 13 residues. V was cut by 4 bases and J by 8 bases, with 15 bases left in between. The CDR3 bases are TGTGCCAGCAGCCCCCCCGGCCTTTGGGGCTACACCTTC. Translating it yields CASSPPGLWGYTF.

In this sample, this clonotype turned up once. V is TRBV12-3 or TRBV12-4 and J is TRBJ2-7; tentatively, D is TRBD1 (6 bases). This CDR3 is 14 amino acids long. Trimming took off 5 bases at V and 0 bases at J, with 11 bases between the two ends. CDR3 region: CASSRTTGSYEQYF. The CDR3, as DNA: TGTGCCAGCAGTAGAACGACAGGCTCCTACGAGCAGTACTTC.

The V call is TRBV12-3 or TRBV12-4, the J call TRBJ2-3; the D gene is possibly TRBD2 (6 bases). V was trimmed by 6 bases and J by 4 bases, leaving 14 bases between them. This CDR3 region has 14 residues. CDR3 in amino acids: CASSTPGAADTQYF. The CDR3 DNA reads TGTGCCAGCAGCACGCCGGGAGCAGCAGATACGCAGTATTTT.

This clonotype showed up many times. CDR3 loop: CASSIRTGAGQPQHF. The CDR3 coding sequence is TGTGCCAGCAGCATTAGGACAGGGGCAGGACAGCCCCAGCATTTT. This chain connects TRBV7-2 to TRBJ1-5, with 9 bases identical to TRBD1. The germline V gene encodes CDR1 SGHTA and CDR2 FQGNSA. V gave up 5 bases and J gave up 7 bases; unmatched junction bases: 9. The CDR3 extends over 15 amino acids.